A selection of T cell receptor beta chains follows, all from one sample in a study of T cells after yellow fever vaccination. TCRdb called the 5' RACE reads again in MiXCR, with one record for every CDR3 protein. The table shows 300,000 or so distinct CDR3 sequences, with about 8.3% occurring only once. The sequencing here drew on PBMCs, taken around 45 days after the first yellow fever vaccination. The origin of the receptors is a young man who received the YFV17D yellow fever vaccine. Each CDR3 is given with its conserved first and last residue. The order of the fields is clone size, V gene, D gene, J gene, CDR3 DNA, CDR3 protein. D genes are given only for firm matches. The listing skips clone size in some rows; elsewhere it reads once, few, many or a size class.

abundance: few; v_gene: TRBV7-9; d_gene: NA; j_gene: TRBJ1-2; CDR3nt: TGTGCCTACAAAGGGGGGCACTATGGCTACACCTTC; CDR3aa: CAYKGGHYGYTF
abundance: few; v_gene: TRBV23-1; d_gene: TRBD1; j_gene: TRBJ2-3; CDR3nt: TGCGCCAGTCACAACAGGGGGCAGGGCACAGATACGCAGTATTTT; CDR3aa: CASHNRGQGTDTQYF
abundance: few; v_gene: TRBV7-3; d_gene: NA; j_gene: TRBJ2-1; CDR3nt: TGTGCCAGCAGCCCCATGGGGGGACACCGGTTCTTC; CDR3aa: CASSPMGGHRFF
abundance: NA; v_gene: TRBV24-1; d_gene: NA; j_gene: TRBJ2-3; CDR3nt: TGTGCCACCAGTGATTCCCGAGGCCCTGCAGATACGCAGTATTTT; CDR3aa: CATSDSRGPADTQYF
abundance: few; v_gene: TRBV12-3/TRBV12-4; d_gene: NA; j_gene: TRBJ2-3; CDR3nt: TGTGCCAGCACGCCACAGGAGGGAAATACGCAGTATTTT; CDR3aa: CASTPQEGNTQYF
abundance: few; v_gene: TRBV18; d_gene: NA; j_gene: TRBJ2-5; CDR3nt: TGTGCCAGCTCACCAAGATCAGAAATCCAAGAGACCCAGTACTTC; CDR3aa: CASSPRSEIQETQYF
abundance: few; v_gene: TRBV25-1; d_gene: NA; j_gene: TRBJ2-7; CDR3nt: TGTGCCAGCAGGAGCGGCAGGGCCCACGAGCAGTACTTC; CDR3aa: CASRSGRAHEQYF
abundance: few; v_gene: TRBV20-1; d_gene: NA; j_gene: TRBJ2-2; CDR3nt: TGCAGTGCTAGAGGGGCTAACACCGGGGAGCTGTTTTTT; CDR3aa: CSARGANTGELFF
abundance: NA; v_gene: TRBV6-2/TRBV6-3; d_gene: NA; j_gene: TRBJ2-3; CDR3nt: TGTGCCAGCAGTTACTCTAAATTGGAAGGCACAGATACGCAGTATTTT; CDR3aa: CASSYSKLEGTDTQYF
abundance: NA; v_gene: TRBV6-5; d_gene: TRBD1; j_gene: TRBJ2-7; CDR3nt: TGTGCCAGCAGTCACGTAGACAGGGGCTACGAGCAGTACTTC; CDR3aa: CASSHVDRGYEQYF
abundance: NA; v_gene: TRBV7-2; d_gene: TRBD1; j_gene: TRBJ1-2; CDR3nt: TGTGCCAGCAGCCCGAGGGGACAGGGGAATTCAAATGGCTACACCTTC; CDR3aa: CASSPRGQGNSNGYTF
abundance: many; v_gene: TRBV15; d_gene: NA; j_gene: TRBJ2-5; CDR3nt: TGTGCCACTAGGAGGGGTGGGGAGACCCAGTACTTC; CDR3aa: CATRRGGETQYF
abundance: NA; v_gene: TRBV30; d_gene: NA; j_gene: TRBJ1-5; CDR3nt: TGTGCCTGGAGGCGGAGCGGGACTAGCAATCAGCCCCAGCATTTT; CDR3aa: CAWRRSGTSNQPQHF
abundance: many; v_gene: TRBV28; d_gene: TRBD2; j_gene: TRBJ2-3; CDR3nt: TGTGCCAGCACCCCCCGCGCTGAGACTAGCGGGACGCAGTATTTT; CDR3aa: CASTPRAETSGTQYF
abundance: NA; v_gene: TRBV29-1; d_gene: NA; j_gene: TRBJ1-2; CDR3nt: TGCAGCTCCCAGAGGGCAGACTCGGCGGACTATGGCTACACCTTC; CDR3aa: CSSQRADSADYGYTF
abundance: many; v_gene: TRBV20-1; d_gene: NA; j_gene: TRBJ1-3; CDR3nt: TGCAGTGCTAGAGACGGGAAGGACGGAAACACCATATATTTT; CDR3aa: CSARDGKDGNTIYF
abundance: few; v_gene: TRBV1; d_gene: NA; j_gene: TRBJ1-2; CDR3nt: TGCACCAGCAGCCAGGACAGGGGGCCGGGTGGCTACACCTTC; CDR3aa: CTSSQDRGPGGYTF
abundance: few; v_gene: TRBV20-1; d_gene: NA; j_gene: TRBJ1-2; CDR3nt: TGCAGTGCCACCACGGGGGGGAACTATGGCTACACCTTC; CDR3aa: CSATTGGNYGYTF
abundance: few; v_gene: TRBV7-9; d_gene: NA; j_gene: TRBJ1-1; CDR3nt: TGTGCCAGCCTGCGGATGAACACTGAAGCTTTCTTT; CDR3aa: CASLRMNTEAFF
abundance: many; v_gene: TRBV11-2; d_gene: NA; j_gene: TRBJ1-1; CDR3nt: TGTGCCAGCAGCTCCAGAGCAGGGGCGATCGCTGAAGCTTTCTTT; CDR3aa: CASSSRAGAIAEAFF
abundance: few; v_gene: TRBV5-1; d_gene: NA; j_gene: TRBJ2-1; CDR3nt: TGCGCCAGCAGGCGGCCCAGCTCCTACAATGAGCAGTTCTTC; CDR3aa: CASRRPSSYNEQFF
abundance: once; v_gene: TRBV5-4; d_gene: TRBD2; j_gene: TRBJ2-5; CDR3nt: TGTGCCAGCAGCTTGTACCTCGGACTAGAGGGGGAGACCCAGTACTTC; CDR3aa: CASSLYLGLEGETQYF
abundance: NA; v_gene: TRBV4-3; d_gene: TRBD1; j_gene: TRBJ2-7; CDR3nt: TGCGCCAGCAGCTACGCACAGGGGCACTACGAGCAGTACTTC; CDR3aa: CASSYAQGHYEQYF
abundance: NA; v_gene: TRBV5-8; d_gene: NA; j_gene: TRBJ1-1; CDR3nt: TGTGCCAGCAGCTTGGCGGCTTTCTTT; CDR3aa: CASSLAAFF
abundance: NA; v_gene: TRBV5-1; d_gene: TRBD1; j_gene: TRBJ2-7; CDR3nt: TGCGCCAGCAGCTTGGGGGACAGGGGGAACGAGCAGTACTTC; CDR3aa: CASSLGDRGNEQYF
abundance: few; v_gene: TRBV15; d_gene: NA; j_gene: TRBJ2-1; CDR3nt: TGTGCCACCAGCAGAGATGGTCTAAACAATGAGCAGTTCTTC; CDR3aa: CATSRDGLNNEQFF
abundance: many; v_gene: TRBV30; d_gene: NA; j_gene: TRBJ2-2; CDR3nt: TGTGCCTGGAGACCGGGGGGCCGTTACACCGGGGAGCTGTTTTTT; CDR3aa: CAWRPGGRYTGELFF
abundance: NA; v_gene: TRBV11-2; d_gene: TRBD1; j_gene: TRBJ1-2; CDR3nt: TGTGCCAGCAGGCCTGCATACACCGGGACAGGGGGAAGCTATGGCTACACCTTC; CDR3aa: CASRPAYTGTGGSYGYTF
abundance: many; v_gene: TRBV6-2/TRBV6-3; d_gene: NA; j_gene: TRBJ1-2; CDR3nt: TGTGCCAGCAGTTCAGAATATGGCTACACCTTC; CDR3aa: CASSSEYGYTF
abundance: NA; v_gene: TRBV7-9; d_gene: TRBD2; j_gene: TRBJ2-1; CDR3nt: TGTGCCAGCAGCCCCCGACGGGGGGGCTCCTACAATGAGCAGTTCTTC; CDR3aa: CASSPRRGGSYNEQFF
abundance: NA; v_gene: TRBV30; d_gene: NA; j_gene: TRBJ2-5; CDR3nt: TGTGCCTTAGGGGCGGAGACCCAGTACTTC; CDR3aa: CALGAETQYF
abundance: few; v_gene: TRBV12-3/TRBV12-4; d_gene: TRBD1; j_gene: TRBJ2-2; CDR3nt: TGTGCCAGCATAGGAAGGGGACAGGGTCTCACCGGGGAGCTGTTTTTT; CDR3aa: CASIGRGQGLTGELFF
abundance: few; v_gene: TRBV5-1; d_gene: NA; j_gene: TRBJ1-5; CDR3nt: TGCGCCAGCAGCTTGGCGGGGGGCCGACATCAGCCCCAGCATTTT; CDR3aa: CASSLAGGRHQPQHF
abundance: NA; v_gene: TRBV6-5; d_gene: NA; j_gene: TRBJ2-2; CDR3nt: TGTGCCAGCAGTTACCGCAGACAGGGAGGGCCCGGGGAGCTGTTTTTT; CDR3aa: CASSYRRQGGPGELFF
abundance: few; v_gene: TRBV7-2; d_gene: TRBD1; j_gene: TRBJ2-2; CDR3nt: TGTGCCAGCAGCTTATGGGACAGGGGGCTTCCGAACACCGGGGAGCTGTTTTTT; CDR3aa: CASSLWDRGLPNTGELFF
abundance: few; v_gene: TRBV3-1; d_gene: NA; j_gene: TRBJ1-1; CDR3nt: TGTGCCAGCAGCCCCCTTGGGGGGGCGAACACTGAAGCTTTCTTT; CDR3aa: CASSPLGGANTEAFF
abundance: NA; v_gene: TRBV27; d_gene: NA; j_gene: TRBJ2-3; CDR3nt: TGTGCCAGCAGTTATAGTGCAGATACGCAGTATTTT; CDR3aa: CASSYSADTQYF
abundance: few; v_gene: TRBV29-1; d_gene: TRBD2; j_gene: TRBJ2-1; CDR3nt: TGCAGCCTTAACGCGGGGGACAATGAGCAGTTCTTC; CDR3aa: CSLNAGDNEQFF
abundance: NA; v_gene: TRBV6-2/TRBV6-3; d_gene: TRBD1; j_gene: TRBJ2-1; CDR3nt: TGTGCCAGCCTTTTCCCAGGGGGCGAGTACGGTGAGCAGTTCTTC; CDR3aa: CASLFPGGEYGEQFF
abundance: NA; v_gene: TRBV20-1; d_gene: NA; j_gene: TRBJ2-7; CDR3nt: TGCAGTGCTAGAGATGCGGGGCGATTCTACGAGCCGTACTTC; CDR3aa: CSARDAGRFYEPYF